Below are 24 T cell receptor beta chains sequenced from a single sample in a study of shared clonotypes between healthy human individuals. Method: immunoSEQ multiplex PCR; TCRdb's copy keeps in-frame clones and lacks some. The table has around 510,000 clones, roughly 95% seen once. Sample: naive CD4+ T cells sorted from blood. Subset defined: CD45RA+ positively selected. The origin of the receptors is a woman in her thirties in good health.

The genes are TRBV10-2 and TRBJ2-1; D ambiguous. The germline gives CDR1 WSHSY, CDR2 SAAADI. The CDR3 runs 12 residues. V gave up 6 bases and J gave up 5 bases, with 8 bases separating them. This CDR3 is CASRSLNNEQFF. CDR3 in DNA: TGCGCCAGCAGGAGTCTCAACAATGAGCAGTTCTTC.

This clone is a singleton in its sample. The genes are TRBV6-5 and TRBJ1-1; D not resolved. CDR1 is MNHEY, CDR2 SVGAGI, per germline. The V end lost 0 bases, the J end lost 4 bases, and 9 bases lay between the germline ends. The CDR3 is 14 amino acids. The CDR3 nucleotides read TGTGCCAGCAGTTACTCAGGGTTGGGCACTGAAGCTTTCTTT. Amino acid sequence: CASSYSGLGTEAFF.

The V call is TRBV11-2, the J call TRBJ2-1; TRBD2 matches 13 bases. Germline assignment: CDR1 SGHAT and CDR2 FQNNGV. The length of the CDR3 is 17 residues. V lost 5 bases, J lost 6 bases, and 10 bases stayed unmatched. CDR3 bases: TGTGCCAGCAGCGCTGGACTAGCGGGAGTCCCGGGCAATGAGCAGTTCTTC. It specifies CASSAGLAGVPGNEQFF.

The chain carries TRBV30 and TRBJ2-1; D not certain. This CDR3 is built from 10 residues. Trimming removed 0 bases at V and 8 bases at J, with 2 bases between. The germline V gene has CDR1 GTSNPN and CDR2 SVGIG (reference sequence). The CDR3 region is CAWSVYEQFF. The CDR3 DNA is TGTGCCTGGAGTGTCTATGAGCAGTTCTTC.

This clone was counted once. CDR3 nucleotide sequence: TGTGCCAGCAGCTTAGAGGCTAGCGGGAGCAGTTACGAGCAGTACTTC. It encodes CASSLEASGSSYEQYF. The V gene is TRBV7-9, the J gene TRBJ2-7; 10 positions match TRBD2. V lost 1 base and J lost 4; bases outside the gene matches: 7. Germline V gives CDR1 SEHNR, CDR2 FQNEAQ (reference sequence). The CDR3 consists of 16 residues.

Only one count was recorded for this clone. V and J are TRBV28 and TRBJ1-1; the match to TRBD1 covers 10 bases. The CDR3 covers 17 residues. The V gene end was trimmed by 3 bases and the J gene end by 0 bases; junction bases not matched to a gene: 7. The germline V gene encodes CDR1 MDHEN and CDR2 SYDVKM. The CDR3 bases are TGTGCCAGCAGTTTTTCCGACAGGGGGCGGATGAACACTGAAGCTTTCTTT. Protein: CASSFSDRGRMNTEAFF.

This chain joins TRBV11-2 and TRBJ2-4; 13 nucleotides line up with TRBD2. CDR3 length: 16 amino acids. CDR1 and CDR2 from the germline V gene are SGHAT and FQNNGV. The junction had 4 bases not matched to a gene; V was cut back by 4 bases and J by 4 bases. CDR3 amino acids: CASSSGLAGKKNIQYF. The DNA for the CDR3 is TGTGCCAGCAGCTCGGGACTAGCGGGGAAAAAAAACATTCAGTACTTC.

The V gene is TRBV19, the J gene TRBJ1-1, with D possibly TRBD1 on 6 matching bases. The CDR3 length is 14 residues. The V gene's germline CDR1 is LNHDA and CDR2 SQIVND (reference sequence). V lost 3 bases and J 1 base, leaving 9 bases between the germline ends. The CDR3 nucleotides are TGTGCCAGTAGTATCGTACAGGGGAACACTGAAGCTTTCTTT. Its translation is CASSIVQGNTEAFF.

Details on this clone: Other DNA sequences within the sample encode an identical CDR3. The chain links TRBV5-1 to TRBJ2-7; D uncertain. The CDR3 spans 11 residues. Trimming took 0 bases from V and 6 from J, leaving 4 bases between them. The germline CDR1 and CDR2 sequences are SGHRS and YFSETQ. CDR3 in DNA: TGCGCCAGCAGCTTGGAGTCCGAGCAGTACTTC. This encodes CASSLESEQYF.

The J gene is TRBJ2-7, the V gene TRBV27, with 7 bases aligning to TRBD2. Germline V gene data show CDR1 as MNHEY and CDR2 as SMNVEV (reference sequence). The CDR3 is 15 residues long. The J segment lost 0 bases and the V segment lost 4 bases, leaving 6 bases of the junction unmatched. The CDR3 reads CASSYRREPSYEQYF. CDR3 bases: TGTGCCAGCAGTTATAGGCGGGAGCCCTCCTACGAGCAGTACTTC.

This chain links TRBV28 with TRBJ2-7, with D tentatively TRBD1 (6 bases). The V end was cut by 2 bases, the J end by 6 bases, with 23 bases between. This CDR3 is built from 17 residues. Per the germline V gene, CDR1 is MDHEN and CDR2 is SYDVKM. The CDR3 nucleotides read TGTGCCAGCAGTTTACCGCAGGGGATCCCCAAATCGGGCGAGCAGTACTTC. As protein: CASSLPQGIPKSGEQYF.

The table lists this clone with a few counts. The chain has TRBV6-1 and TRBJ1-1, with D perhaps matching TRBD1 (5 bases). Trimming took off 4 bases at V and 6 bases at J, with 18 bases between the two ends. Per germline, CDR1 MNHNS and CDR2 SASEGT. CDR3 length equals 15 residues. CDR3 sequence: CASSGDSALGAEAFF. CDR3 nucleotides: TGTGCCAGCAGTGGTGACAGTGCCCTCGGCGCTGAAGCTTTCTTT.

The chain uses TRBV6-5 and TRBJ2-1; D perhaps matches TRBD1 (6 bases). The germline V and J ends were trimmed by 7 bases and 3 bases, with 13 bases remaining between them. The CDR3 extends over 14 amino acids. Germline V gene lookup returns CDR1 MNHEY and CDR2 SVGAGI. This chain's CDR3 is CASTRDIFYNEQFF. The CDR3 DNA reads TGTGCCAGCACCCGGGACATATTCTACAATGAGCAGTTCTTC.

The gene calls are TRBV13 and TRBJ2-7; 9 bases are a match to TRBD1. CDR3 size: 15 residues. V was clipped by 5 bases and J by 3 bases; unmatched bases: 8. Germline V gives CDR1 PRHDT, CDR2 FYEKMQ (reference sequence). The CDR3 protein is CASSPRGGQGYEQYF. CDR3 nucleotide sequence: TGTGCCAGCAGCCCAAGGGGGGGACAGGGCTACGAGCAGTACTTC.

The rearrangement joins TRBV28 to TRBJ1-2; 7 bases fit TRBD1. The CDR3 spans 16 residues. The germline V gene encodes CDR1 MDHEN and CDR2 SYDVKM. V shed 2 bases and J 4 bases; nucleotides not matched to a gene: 10. In DNA form, the CDR3 reads TGTGCCAGCAGTTTAGATGCCCCGACAGGGATCTATGGCTACACCTTC. This translates into CASSLDAPTGIYGYTF.

The rearrangement joins TRBV9 to TRBJ1-1; TRBD1 matches 9 bases. V gave up 0 bases and J gave up 6 bases; unmatched junction bases: 3. CDR3 length: 14 residues. Germline CDR1 SGDLS, CDR2 YYNGEE. The CDR3 protein is CASSVEDRGPEAFF. The CDR3 DNA is TGTGCCAGCAGCGTAGAGGACAGGGGCCCTGAAGCTTTCTTT.

The rearrangement links TRBV6-1 to TRBJ1-2; D unclear. The germline V gene encodes CDR1 MNHNS and CDR2 SASEGT. Trimming cost V 3 bases and J 5 bases, with 1 base left between them. CDR3 length: 10 amino acids. CDR3 DNA sequence: TGTGCCAGCAGTGATTATGGCTACACCTTC. This translates into CASSDYGYTF.

This clone was found once. The CDR3 protein is CAARTRVSGNTIYF. The CDR3 region has the DNA TGTGCCGCACGGACCAGGGTCTCTGGAAACACCATATATTTT. The gene calls are TRBV10-3 and TRBJ1-3; D possibly corresponds to TRBD1 (5 bases). V lost 11 bases and J lost 0, with 14 bases in between. The germline V gene has CDR1 ENHRY and CDR2 SYGVKD. The CDR3 is made up of 14 amino acids.

This clone was seen only once. The chain is built from TRBV7-3 and TRBJ2-3; 12 bases align to TRBD2. Losses at the gene ends were 5 bases for V and 4 bases for J; bases not matched to a gene: 7. The CDR3 totals 16 residues. Per germline, CDR1 SGHTA and CDR2 FQGTGA. The CDR3 region is CASSPGLAGLSDTQYF. The DNA of the CDR3 is TGTGCCAGCAGCCCCGGACTAGCGGGGTTGTCAGATACGCAGTATTTT.

As to this clone: At the DNA level, this CDR3 is encoded by other sequences in the same sample as well. The chain joins TRBV28 to TRBJ2-1, with TRBD1 as a possible D gene (5 bases). Germline V gives CDR1 MDHEN, CDR2 SYDVKM. The ends were cut back, 2 bases at V and 6 bases at J, with 8 bases in the middle. This CDR3 has 13 amino acids. The DNA for the CDR3 is TGTGCCAGCAGTTTACAGGGTAGCAATGAGCAGTTCTTC. Protein sequence: CASSLQGSNEQFF.

Points on this clone: Other DNA sequences in this specimen translate into the identical CDR3. The chain joins TRBV28 to TRBJ2-7, with D uncertain. V lost 7 bases to trimming and J lost 0 bases, with 7 bases between them. Germline values: CDR1 MDHEN, CDR2 SYDVKM. This CDR3 comprises 12 residues. This CDR3 reads CASTWGSYEQYF. The CDR3 DNA is TGTGCCAGCACTTGGGGCTCCTACGAGCAGTACTTC.

The rearrangement joins TRBV19 to TRBJ1-3; perhaps TRBD1 as D (6 bases). The V gene lost 4 bases and the J gene lost 3 bases, with 13 bases spanning the gap. The length of the CDR3 is 15 residues. Germline V lookup: CDR1 LNHDA, CDR2 SQIVND (reference sequence). CDR3: CASSTQDSRGNTIYF. Here the CDR3 DNA reads TGTGCCAGTAGTACCCAGGACAGCCGTGGAAACACCATATATTTT.

The rearrangement joins TRBV28 to TRBJ1-2; possibly TRBD1 for D (6 bases). The CDR3 sequence is 15 residues long. Germline V gene sequence: CDR1 MDHEN, CDR2 SYDVKM. The V gene lost 2 bases and the J gene lost 5 bases, with 15 bases spanning the gap. This CDR3 is CASSLEGGFGYGYTF. In DNA, the CDR3 is TGTGCCAGCAGTTTAGAAGGGGGATTCGGGTATGGCTACACCTTC.

V and J are TRBV5-1 and TRBJ1-1, with D hard to call. This CDR3 comprises 15 residues. Germline V lookup: CDR1 SGHRS, CDR2 YFSETQ. V was shortened by 0 bases and J by 1 base, with 10 bases between the two germline ends. CDR3 DNA: TGCGCCAGCAGCTTGGATCTGCACCCGAACACTGAAGCTTTCTTT. This encodes CASSLDLHPNTEAFF.